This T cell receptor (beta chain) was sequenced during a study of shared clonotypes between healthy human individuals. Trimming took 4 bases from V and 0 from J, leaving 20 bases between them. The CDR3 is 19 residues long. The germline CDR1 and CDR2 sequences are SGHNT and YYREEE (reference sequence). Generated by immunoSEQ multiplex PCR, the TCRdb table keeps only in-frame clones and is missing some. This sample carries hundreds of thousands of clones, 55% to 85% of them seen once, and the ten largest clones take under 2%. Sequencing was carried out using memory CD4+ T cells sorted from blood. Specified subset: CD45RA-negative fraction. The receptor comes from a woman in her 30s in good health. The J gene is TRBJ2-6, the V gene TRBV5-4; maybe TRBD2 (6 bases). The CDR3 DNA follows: TGTGCCAGCAGCACTCCGTCCCCTGCCGGGGGCTCTGGGGCCAACGTCCTGACTTTC. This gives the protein CASSTPSPAGGSGANVLTF.